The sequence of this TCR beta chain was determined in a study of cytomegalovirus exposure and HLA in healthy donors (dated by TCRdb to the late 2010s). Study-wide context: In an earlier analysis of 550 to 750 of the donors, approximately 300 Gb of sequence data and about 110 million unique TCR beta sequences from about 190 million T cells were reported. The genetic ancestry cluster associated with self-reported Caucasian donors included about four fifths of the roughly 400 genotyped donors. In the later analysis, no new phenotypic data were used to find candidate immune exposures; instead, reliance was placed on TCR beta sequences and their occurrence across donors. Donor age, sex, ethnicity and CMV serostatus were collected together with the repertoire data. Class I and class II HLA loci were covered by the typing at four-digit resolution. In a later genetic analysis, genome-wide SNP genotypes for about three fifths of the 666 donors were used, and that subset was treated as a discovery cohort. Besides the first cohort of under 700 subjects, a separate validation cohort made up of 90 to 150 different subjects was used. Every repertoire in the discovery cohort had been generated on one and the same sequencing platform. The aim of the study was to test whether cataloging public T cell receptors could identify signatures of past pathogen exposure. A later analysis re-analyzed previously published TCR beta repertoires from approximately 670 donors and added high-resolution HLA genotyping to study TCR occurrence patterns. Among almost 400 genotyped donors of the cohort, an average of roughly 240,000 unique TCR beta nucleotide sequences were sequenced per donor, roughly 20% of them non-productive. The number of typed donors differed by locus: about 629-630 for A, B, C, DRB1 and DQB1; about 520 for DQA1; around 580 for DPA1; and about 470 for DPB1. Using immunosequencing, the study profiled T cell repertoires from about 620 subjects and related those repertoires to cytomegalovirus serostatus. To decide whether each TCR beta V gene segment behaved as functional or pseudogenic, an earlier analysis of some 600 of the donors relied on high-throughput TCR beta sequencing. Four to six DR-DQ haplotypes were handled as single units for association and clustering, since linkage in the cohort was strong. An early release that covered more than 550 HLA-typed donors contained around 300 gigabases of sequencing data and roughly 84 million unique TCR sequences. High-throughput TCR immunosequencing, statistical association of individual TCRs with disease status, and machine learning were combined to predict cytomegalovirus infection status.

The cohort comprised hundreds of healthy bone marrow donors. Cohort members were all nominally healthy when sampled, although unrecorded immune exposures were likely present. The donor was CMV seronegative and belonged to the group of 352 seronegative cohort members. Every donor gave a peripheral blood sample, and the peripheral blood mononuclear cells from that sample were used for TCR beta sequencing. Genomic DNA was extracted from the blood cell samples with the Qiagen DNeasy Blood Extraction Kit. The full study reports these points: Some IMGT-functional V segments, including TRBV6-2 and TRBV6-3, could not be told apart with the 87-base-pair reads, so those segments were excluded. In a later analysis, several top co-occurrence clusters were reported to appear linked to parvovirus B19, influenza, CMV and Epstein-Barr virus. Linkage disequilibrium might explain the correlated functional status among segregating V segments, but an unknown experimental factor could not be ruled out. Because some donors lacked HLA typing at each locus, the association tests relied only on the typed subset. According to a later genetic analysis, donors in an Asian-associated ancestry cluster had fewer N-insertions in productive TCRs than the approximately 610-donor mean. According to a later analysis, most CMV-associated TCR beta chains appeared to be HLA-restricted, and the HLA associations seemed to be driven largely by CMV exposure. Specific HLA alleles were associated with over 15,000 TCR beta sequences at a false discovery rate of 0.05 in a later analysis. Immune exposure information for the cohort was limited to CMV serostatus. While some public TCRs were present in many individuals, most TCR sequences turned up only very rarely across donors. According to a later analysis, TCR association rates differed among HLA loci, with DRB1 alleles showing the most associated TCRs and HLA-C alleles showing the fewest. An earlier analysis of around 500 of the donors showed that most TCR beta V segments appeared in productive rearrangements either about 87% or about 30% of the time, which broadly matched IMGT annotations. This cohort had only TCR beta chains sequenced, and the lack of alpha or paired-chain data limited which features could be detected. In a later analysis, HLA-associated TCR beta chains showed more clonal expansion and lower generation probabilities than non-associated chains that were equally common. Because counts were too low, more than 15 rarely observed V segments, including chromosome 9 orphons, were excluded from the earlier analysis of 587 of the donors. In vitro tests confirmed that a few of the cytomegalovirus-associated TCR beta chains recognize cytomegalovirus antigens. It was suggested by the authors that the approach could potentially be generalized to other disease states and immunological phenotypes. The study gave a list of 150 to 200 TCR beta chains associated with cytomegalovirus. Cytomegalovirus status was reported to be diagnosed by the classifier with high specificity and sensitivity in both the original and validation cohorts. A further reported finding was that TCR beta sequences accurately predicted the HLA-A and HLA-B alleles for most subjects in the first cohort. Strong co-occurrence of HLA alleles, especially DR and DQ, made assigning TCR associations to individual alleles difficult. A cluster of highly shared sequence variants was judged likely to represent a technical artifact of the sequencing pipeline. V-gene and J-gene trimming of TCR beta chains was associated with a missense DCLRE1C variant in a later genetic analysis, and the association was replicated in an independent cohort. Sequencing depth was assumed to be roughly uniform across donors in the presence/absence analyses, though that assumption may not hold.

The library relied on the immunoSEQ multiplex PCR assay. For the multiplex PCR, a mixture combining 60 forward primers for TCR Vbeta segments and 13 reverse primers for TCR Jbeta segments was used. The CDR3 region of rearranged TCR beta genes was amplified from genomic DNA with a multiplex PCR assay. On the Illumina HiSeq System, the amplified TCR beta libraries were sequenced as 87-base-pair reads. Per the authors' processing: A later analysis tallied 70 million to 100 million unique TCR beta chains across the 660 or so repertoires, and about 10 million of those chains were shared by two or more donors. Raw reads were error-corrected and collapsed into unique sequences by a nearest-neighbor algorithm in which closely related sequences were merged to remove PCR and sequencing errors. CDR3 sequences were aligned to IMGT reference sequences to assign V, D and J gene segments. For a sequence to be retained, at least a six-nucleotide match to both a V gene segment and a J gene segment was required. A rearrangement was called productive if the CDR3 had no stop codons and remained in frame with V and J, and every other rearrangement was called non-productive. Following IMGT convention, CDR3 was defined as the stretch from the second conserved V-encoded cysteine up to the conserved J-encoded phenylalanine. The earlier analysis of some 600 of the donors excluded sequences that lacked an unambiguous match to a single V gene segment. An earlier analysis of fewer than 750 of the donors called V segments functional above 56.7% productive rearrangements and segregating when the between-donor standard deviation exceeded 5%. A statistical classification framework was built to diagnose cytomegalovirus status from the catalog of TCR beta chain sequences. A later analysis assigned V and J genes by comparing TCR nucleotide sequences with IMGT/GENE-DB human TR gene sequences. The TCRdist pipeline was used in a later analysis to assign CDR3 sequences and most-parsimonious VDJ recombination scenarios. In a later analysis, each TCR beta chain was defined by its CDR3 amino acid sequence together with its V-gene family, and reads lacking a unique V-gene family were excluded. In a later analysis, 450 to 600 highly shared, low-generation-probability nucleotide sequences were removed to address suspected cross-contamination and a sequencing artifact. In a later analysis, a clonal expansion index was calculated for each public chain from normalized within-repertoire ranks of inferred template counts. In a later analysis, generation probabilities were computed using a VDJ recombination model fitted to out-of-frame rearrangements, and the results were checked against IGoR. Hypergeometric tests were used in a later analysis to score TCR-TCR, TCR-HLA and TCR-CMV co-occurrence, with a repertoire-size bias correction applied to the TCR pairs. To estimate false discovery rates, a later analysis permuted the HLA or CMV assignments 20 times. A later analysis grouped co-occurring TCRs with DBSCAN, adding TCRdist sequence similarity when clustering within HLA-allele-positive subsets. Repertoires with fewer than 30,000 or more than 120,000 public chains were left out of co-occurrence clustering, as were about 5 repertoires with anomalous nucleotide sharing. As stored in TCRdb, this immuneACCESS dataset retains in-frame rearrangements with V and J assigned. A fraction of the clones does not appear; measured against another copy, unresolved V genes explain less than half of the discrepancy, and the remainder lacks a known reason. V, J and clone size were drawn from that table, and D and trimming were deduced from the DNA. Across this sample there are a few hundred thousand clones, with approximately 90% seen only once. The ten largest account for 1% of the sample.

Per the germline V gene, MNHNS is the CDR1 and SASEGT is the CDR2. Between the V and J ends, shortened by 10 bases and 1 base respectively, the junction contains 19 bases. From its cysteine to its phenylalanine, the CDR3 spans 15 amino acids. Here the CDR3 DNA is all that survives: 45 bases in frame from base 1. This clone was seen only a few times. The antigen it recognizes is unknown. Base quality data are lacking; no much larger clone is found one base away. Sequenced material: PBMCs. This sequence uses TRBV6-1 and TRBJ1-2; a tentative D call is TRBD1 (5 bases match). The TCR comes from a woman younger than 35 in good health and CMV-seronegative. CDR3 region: CATALIGHLNYGYTF. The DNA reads TGTGCCACTGCGCTAATTGGACATCTTAACTATGGCTACACCTTC.